This T cell receptor (beta chain) emerged from a study of molecular identifiers for immune sequencing clone quantification. Broader study findings: Identical TCR molecules can share a barcode, and this sharing could underestimate highly expanded clone sizes.

TCRdb analysed the PCR reads with MiXCR anew, one entry per CDR3 protein. The sample consists of about 97,000 distinct CDR3 sequences, 20% to 25% of them appearing once. For this clonotype: Its antigen remains unidentified.

Sorted cell numbers of roughly 20,000 to 1,100,000, with 10%, 30% or 50% RNA, served as input for naive CD8 libraries. The authors sorted naive CD8 T cells as CD8+CD4-CCR7+CD45RA+. This CDR3 spans 16 amino acids. Germline V gene lookup returns CDR1 SEHNR and CDR2 FQNEAQ (reference sequence). The ends were cut back, 4 bases at V and 0 bases at J, with 16 bases in the middle. This receptor was taken from a human donor in good health. Some libraries in this study had Jurkat cell RNA spiked in. Material: naive CD8+ T cells from blood, with Jurkat cell RNA spiked in. Noted subset: FACS-sorted CD8+CD4-CCR7+CD45RA+ naive T cells. This chain joins TRBV7-9 and TRBJ2-7; a possible D gene is TRBD1 (5 bases). The CDR3 DNA follows: TGTGCCAGCAGCTCAACTCTACAGGATAGCTCCTACGAGCAGTACTTC. It codes for CASSSTLQDSSYEQYF.